Following are 21 T cell receptor beta chains from one sample sequenced in a study of blood T cell repertoires in COVID-19. Only in-frame clones appear in the TCRdb table, and some are missing; sequencing was by immunoSEQ multiplex PCR. The sample lists about 62,000 clones, around 90% occurring once. Material for sequencing was peripheral blood. The receptors stem from a human donor in a cohort sampled during active COVID-19.

The V gene is TRBV19, the J gene TRBJ2-1; a weak D match, TRBD2 (6 bases). This CDR3 has 16 amino acids. The germline CDR1 and CDR2 sequences are LNHDA and SQIVND (reference sequence). Trimming stripped 5 bases from V and 3 bases from J, with 17 bases between. The CDR3 is CASSGLGRGYYNEQFF. The CDR3, as DNA: TGTGCCAGTAGTGGTTTGGGGCGGGGATACTACAATGAGCAGTTCTTC.

The V gene is TRBV5-1, the J gene TRBJ1-3, with 9 bases lining up with TRBD1. V was pared by 0 bases and J by 8 bases, with 15 bases of the junction left unmatched. The germline V gene has CDR1 SGHRS and CDR2 YFSETQ. This CDR3 region has 18 residues. The CDR3 DNA follows: TGCGCCAGCAGCTTGGCCCCCACAGGGGGCAATAATAGAGACACCATATATTTT. Its protein is CASSLAPTGGNNRDTIYF. The full variable domain, completed using reference TRBV5-1 and TRBJ1-3, is KAGVTQTPRYLIKTRGQQVTLSCSPISGHRSVSWYQQTPGQGLQFLFEYFSETQRNKGNFPGRFSGRQFSNSRSEMNVSTLELGDSALYLCASSLAPTGGNNRDTIYFGEGSWLTVV.

The gene calls are TRBV18 and TRBJ2-2, with D unresolved. Trimming removed 6 bases at V and 6 bases at J, with 14 bases between. The CDR3 has 14 amino acids. CDR1 is KGHSH and CDR2 is LQKENI in the germline V gene. The DNA of the CDR3 is TGTGCCAGCTCGTCCGTCGGCGGCGCCGGGGAGCTGTTTTTT. It translates to CASSSVGGAGELFF. Full variable domain (rest looked up from reference TRBV18 and TRBJ2-2): NAGVMQNPRHLVRRRGQEARLRCSPMKGHSHVYWYRQLPEEGLKFMVYLQKENIIDESGMPKERFSAEFPKEGPSILRIQQVVRGDSAAYFCASSSVGGAGELFFGEGSRLTVL.

This clone was seen once. The chain couples TRBV7-8 to TRBJ1-4; D not certain. The CDR3 is made up of 15 amino acids. The V gene's germline CDR1 is SGHVS and CDR2 FQNEAQ. Trimming took off 0 bases at V and 5 bases at J, with 10 bases between the two ends. CDR3 region: CASSLASGLNEKLFF. In nucleotides, the CDR3 is TGTGCCAGCAGCTTAGCGTCGGGTCTAAATGAAAAACTGTTTTTT.

The J gene is TRBJ2-7, the V gene TRBV5-6; 9 nucleotides align to TRBD1. V lost 3 bases and J lost 0; bases outside the gene matches: 10. CDR1 and CDR2 from the germline V gene are SGHDT and YYEEEE. This CDR3 spans 17 amino acids. The CDR3 sequence is CASSSRGLQGASYEQYF. CDR3 bases: TGTGCCAGCAGCTCGCGAGGTTTACAGGGGGCCTCCTACGAGCAGTACTTC.

The chain has TRBV28 and TRBJ2-1; TRBD1 matches at 8 bases. Germline V CDR1 and CDR2: MDHEN, SYDVKM. V lost 7 bases, J lost 2 bases, and 16 bases stayed unmatched. The CDR3 runs to 18 residues. CDR3 DNA sequence: TGTGCCAGCAAGCCCGGCCCAGGACAGGGTACGGCCTACAATGAGCAGTTCTTC. Its protein is CASKPGPGQGTAYNEQFF.

The J gene is TRBJ2-1, the V gene TRBV6-5; D possibly corresponds to TRBD1 (6 bases). The germline gives CDR1 MNHEY, CDR2 SVGAGI. With 4 bases removed from V and 0 bases from J, the gap between germline ends came to 13 bases. CDR3 length: 16 amino acids. The CDR3 nucleotides are TGTGCCAGCAGTTCCAGACAGGCGCTCTCCTACAATGAGCAGTTCTTC. This sequence encodes CASSSRQALSYNEQFF.

The rearrangement links TRBV19 to TRBJ2-3, with 8 bases identical to TRBD2. This CDR3 has 16 amino acids. Trimming cost V 1 base and J 6 bases; bases outside gene matches: 9. Per germline, CDR1 LNHDA and CDR2 SQIVND (reference sequence). The CDR3 DNA sequence: TGTGCCAGTAGTATAGCGGGACTAGGAGGGTCCGATACGCAGTATTTT. Its translation is CASSIAGLGGSDTQYF.

This clone was counted between two and nine times. This chain connects TRBV4-1 to TRBJ1-2; D is perhaps TRBD1 (5 bases). Germline lookup yields CDR1 MGHRA and CDR2 YSYEKL. V was shortened by 5 bases and J by 7 bases, with 17 bases between the two germline ends. This CDR3 comprises 14 residues. Here the CDR3 reads CASSVTGGSSGYTF. The CDR3 coding sequence is TGCGCCAGCAGCGTAACAGGAGGGTCTAGTGGCTACACCTTC.

This clone was seen a single time. The CDR3 DNA reads as TGTGCCAGCAGCCCGGCTCGGGGGGGCCGGACCGGGGAGCTGTTTTTT. It specifies CASSPARGGRTGELFF. The chain uses TRBV14 and TRBJ2-2; TRBD2 matches 8 bases. Losses at the gene ends were 4 bases for V and 5 bases for J; bases not matched to a gene: 9. CDR1 is SGHDN and CDR2 is FVKESK in the germline V gene. The CDR3 contains 16 residues.

V is TRBV6-6 and J is TRBJ2-7; possible D gene TRBD2, 6 bases. CDR3 length: 14 residues. Germline loops: CDR1 MNHNY, CDR2 SVGAGI (reference sequence). V lost 6 bases and J lost 4, with 16 bases in between. The CDR3 sequence is CASSPRRGSYEQYF. CDR3 DNA sequence: TGTGCCAGCAGCCCCCGTCGGGGGAGTTACGAGCAGTACTTC.

This clone was observed a single time. The rearrangement joins TRBV30 to TRBJ2-1; TRBD1 might be the D (6 bases). Per the germline V gene, CDR1 is GTSNPN and CDR2 is SVGIG (reference sequence). V lost 1 base and J lost 3, with 13 bases in between. CDR3 length equals 15 residues. The CDR3 DNA is TGTGCCTGGAGTGGGGGGCAGGGAATCTACAATGAGCAGTTCTTC. As protein: CAWSGGQGIYNEQFF.

The chain has TRBV19 and TRBJ2-7; a weak D match, TRBD1 (6 bases). Germline V CDR1 and CDR2: LNHDA, SQIVND (reference sequence). This CDR3 is built from 13 residues. Trimming cost V 10 bases and J 3 bases, with 16 bases left between them. The CDR3 DNA reads as TGTGCCACCTCGGGCAGGGGTGACTACGAGCAGTACTTC. This codes for CATSGRGDYEQYF.

The gene calls are TRBV11-2 and TRBJ2-1; 10 bases are shared with TRBD2. Unmatched junction bases numbered 7, after V lost 5 bases and J lost 0 bases. Germline V gene sequence: CDR1 SGHAT, CDR2 FQNNGV. This CDR3 is 17 amino acids long. The CDR3 loop reads CASSRTSGPFSYNEQFF. CDR3 sequence (DNA): TGTGCCAGCAGCAGGACTAGCGGCCCTTTCTCCTACAATGAGCAGTTCTTC.

The rearrangement links TRBV7-2 to TRBJ1-1; D is perhaps TRBD1 (6 bases). V was shortened by 6 bases and J by 2 bases, with 13 bases between the two germline ends. Germline CDR1 SGHTA, CDR2 FQGNSA. This CDR3 has 14 amino acids. The CDR3 loop is CASSNREINTEAFF. DNA for the CDR3: TGTGCCAGCAGTAACAGGGAGATAAACACTGAAGCTTTCTTT.

J is TRBJ1-2 and V is TRBV2, with 10 bases aligning to TRBD1. In germline, CDR1 is SNHLY, CDR2 FYNNEI. V lost 5 bases, J lost 2 bases, and 2 bases stayed unmatched. The CDR3 is made up of 14 amino acids. CDR3 DNA sequence: TGTGCCAGCAGTCGACAGGGGGCGAACTATGGCTACACCTTC. It codes for CASSRQGANYGYTF.

The J gene is TRBJ2-7, the V gene TRBV19, with TRBD1 matching over 10 bases. The J segment lost 2 bases and the V segment lost 6 bases, leaving 10 bases of the junction unmatched. The CDR3 sequence is 16 residues long. Germline-derived CDR1 and CDR2 are LNHDA and SQIVND (reference sequence). The CDR3 loop is CASRQFGTGDTYEQYF. In DNA form, the CDR3 reads TGTGCCAGTAGGCAGTTCGGGACAGGGGATACCTACGAGCAGTACTTC.

This clone was counted a few times. The chain has TRBV7-9 and TRBJ1-1; D gene unclear. V was trimmed by 1 base and J by 12 bases, leaving 15 bases between them. Germline lookup yields CDR1 SEHNR and CDR2 FQNEAQ (reference sequence). This CDR3 is 13 amino acids long. The CDR3 region has the DNA TGTGCCAGCAGCTTAGATAGTAGACATCGGCCTTTCTTT. Translating gives CASSLDSRHRPFF.

The chain is built from TRBV28 and TRBJ1-1, with D possibly being TRBD1 (5 bases). The CDR3 spans 14 residues. The V end was cut by 4 bases, the J end by 3 bases, with 12 bases between. Germline CDR1 MDHEN, CDR2 SYDVKM. The CDR3 region is CASSSLTAYTEAFF. In nucleotides, the CDR3 is TGTGCCAGCAGTTCCTTGACAGCCTACACTGAAGCTTTCTTT.

The genes are TRBV5-1 and TRBJ2-7; TRBD1 matches 8 bases. The CDR3 is made up of 15 amino acids. V shed 4 bases, J shed 0 bases, and the junction held 6 bases outside the gene matches. Germline V gene lookup returns CDR1 SGHRS and CDR2 YFSETQ. The DNA for the CDR3 is TGCGCCAGCAGCCCCCGGGACAGGACCTCCTACGAGCAGTACTTC. It translates to CASSPRDRTSYEQYF.

V usage is TRBV27 and J usage is TRBJ2-7; 10 bases fit TRBD2. Germline CDR1 and CDR2: MNHEY and SMNVEV (reference sequence). CDR3 length equals 15 residues. The V and J ends lost 0 bases and 4 bases, in that order; junction bases with no gene match: 3. Here the CDR3 reads CASSLSLAGAYEQYF. In nucleotides, the CDR3 is TGTGCCAGCAGTTTATCCCTAGCGGGAGCGTACGAGCAGTACTTC.